This TCR beta chain derives from a study of T cell changes during pregnancy in multiple sclerosis. Assay: immunoSEQ multiplex PCR; the TCRdb copy retains only in-frame clones and omits some. The sample lists about 50,000 clones; approximately 94% were seen once. The CDR3 loop spans 14 amino acids. J was trimmed by 5 bases and V by 7 bases; bases with no gene match: 6. Germline V CDR1 and CDR2: SNHLY, FYNNEI. The chain is built from TRBV2 and TRBJ2-1; 9 nucleotides agree with TRBD2. This receptor was obtained from a female donor with multiple sclerosis, enrolled in a pregnancy study. This specimen was CD4+ T cells from peripheral blood mononuclear cells, taken in the third trimester of pregnancy. This CDR3 is CASKAGTSNNEQFF. The CDR3 coding sequence is TGTGCCAGCAAGGCAGGGACTAGCAACAATGAGCAGTTCTTC. Filled out from reference TRBV2 and TRBJ2-1, the complete variable domain reads EPEVTQTPSHQVTQMGQEVILRCVPISNHLYFYWYRQILGQKVEFLVSFYNNEISEKSEIFDDQFSVERPDGSNFTLKIRSTKLEDSAMYFCASKAGTSNNEQFFGPGTRLTVL.